This passage covers 23 T cell receptor beta chains from one sample sequenced in a study of cytomegalovirus exposure and HLA in healthy donors (TCRdb year 2017). The method was the immunoSEQ multiplex PCR assay. The multiplex PCR relied on a mix of 60 forward primers for TCR Vbeta segments and 13 reverse primers for TCR Jbeta segments. Drawn from immuneACCESS, this table holds only the in-frame rearrangements with V and J called that TCRdb kept. Clones are partly lost; checked studies trace under half to an unresolved V gene and leave the rest unexplained. The sample has 140,000 or so clones on record, around four fifths of them singletons. The ten most abundant clones make up 3% to 3.5% of the sample. Input material: PBMCs. These receptors came from a male donor in good health and CMV-seronegative.

This clone was detected once. This sequence joins TRBV27 and TRBJ2-5; D is perhaps TRBD1 (6 bases). Looked up from germline, CDR1 is MNHEY and CDR2 is SMNVEV (reference sequence). The CDR3 contains 15 residues. V was shortened by 6 bases and J by 1 base, with 15 bases between the two germline ends. The CDR3 sequence is CASRRGTTTQETQYF. The CDR3 bases are TGTGCCAGCAGGAGAGGGACAACGACCCAAGAGACCCAGTACTTC.

This clone has a handful of counts. The rearrangement links TRBV7-2 to TRBJ2-4, with TRBD1 identical over 8 bases. The germline V gene has CDR1 SGHTA and CDR2 FQGNSA. This CDR3 has 18 amino acids. With 5 bases clipped from V and 8 bases from J, the junction kept 20 bases outside the gene matches. CDR3 DNA sequence: TGTGCCAGCAGCCAAACTACAAGAGTTCAGGGGGCGAGGGACATTCAGTACTTC. It codes for CASSQTTRVQGARDIQYF. The variable domain in full, with the rest retrieved from reference TRBV7-2 and TRBJ2-4, is GAGVSQSPSNKVTEKGKDVELRCDPISGHTALYWYRQSLGQGLEFLIYFQGNSAPDKSGLPSDRFSAERTGGSVSTLTIQRTQQEDSAVYLCASSQTTRVQGARDIQYFGAGTRLSVL.

This clone appeared a few times. The V and J genes are TRBV27 and TRBJ2-4; TRBD1 aligns across 9 bases. Germline V lookup: CDR1 MNHEY, CDR2 SMNVEV (reference sequence). CDR3 size: 13 residues. The junction had 3 bases not matched to a gene; V was cut back by 6 bases and J by 6 bases. The CDR3, as DNA: TGTGCCAGCAGGCTGACAGGGGGAAACATTCAGTACTTC. Its protein is CASRLTGGNIQYF.

The chain couples TRBV6-6 to TRBJ1-3; D is unclear. The CDR3 runs 14 residues. Germline V gene sequence: CDR1 MNHNY, CDR2 SVGAGI (reference sequence). V lost 5 bases, J lost 0 bases, and 8 bases lay in between. The CDR3 protein is CASSPTVSGNTIYF. The CDR3 DNA reads as TGTGCCAGCAGTCCAACAGTCTCTGGAAACACCATATATTTT.

This clone showed up just a few times. The chain couples TRBV18 to TRBJ1-4, with 7 bases matching TRBD1. The V gene end was trimmed by 6 bases and the J gene end by 8 bases; junction bases not matched to a gene: 9. Germline CDR1 and CDR2: KGHSH and LQKENI. This CDR3 is 14 amino acids long. The DNA of the CDR3 is TGTGCCAGCTCCCAGACAGGGATGTCGGAAAAACTGTTTTTT. Its protein product is CASSQTGMSEKLFF.

The chain combines TRBV10-1 with TRBJ2-7; 8 nucleotides line up with TRBD1. J gave up 4 bases and V 5 bases, and 7 bases lay outside the gene matches. Germline CDR1 reads WNHNN; CDR2 reads SYGVQD (reference sequence). The CDR3 totals 14 residues. CDR3 sequence: CASSKAGTGYEQYF. CDR3 DNA: TGCGCCAGCAGTAAAGCTGGGACAGGATACGAGCAGTACTTC.

The gene calls are TRBV5-1 and TRBJ2-7; perhaps TRBD1 as D (6 bases). CDR3 length equals 16 residues. CDR1 is SGHRS, CDR2 YFSETQ, per germline. V lost 4 bases to trimming and J lost 6 bases, with 23 bases between them. CDR3 protein: CASSATTGTMDSEQYF. The CDR3 DNA is TGCGCCAGCAGCGCGACGACCGGGACAATGGATTCCGAGCAGTACTTC.

The rearrangement uses TRBV7-8 and TRBJ2-7, with no clear D. This CDR3 has 13 residues. The germline V gene has CDR1 SGHVS and CDR2 FQNEAQ. Trimming cost V 5 bases and J 6 bases, with 14 bases left between them. CDR3 coding DNA: TGTGCCAGCAGCACCCCGATTGGCTGCGAGCAGTACTTC. This gives the protein CASSTPIGCEQYF.

The CDR3 region has the DNA TGTGCCAGCAGTTTATCGCGGGGGAACTACACCTTC. Translation: CASSLSRGNYTF. The rearrangement uses TRBV28 and TRBJ1-2; weak D call: TRBD1 (5 bases). Germline values: CDR1 MDHEN, CDR2 SYDVKM. The CDR3 is 12 residues long. The germline V and J ends were trimmed by 1 base and 10 bases, with 10 bases remaining between them.

The chain recombines TRBV5-1 with TRBJ1-4; perhaps TRBD1 as D (6 bases). Germline assignment: CDR1 SGHRS and CDR2 YFSETQ. Trimming shortened V by 1 base and J by 8 bases, and 12 bases separated the two germline ends. The CDR3 extends over 14 amino acids. Here the CDR3 DNA reads TGCGCCAGCAGCTTGTATAGGGGGAGCGAAAAACTGTTTTTT. Translated: CASSLYRGSEKLFF.

This chain uses TRBV5-4 with TRBJ1-5; 7 positions agree with TRBD1. V lost 4 bases, J lost 4 bases, and 8 bases stayed unmatched. In germline, CDR1 is SGHNT, CDR2 YYREEE (reference sequence). The CDR3 spans 15 residues. CDR3: CASSQTGDHNQPQHF. In DNA form, the CDR3 reads TGTGCCAGCAGCCAAACAGGGGATCATAATCAGCCCCAGCATTTT.

Regarding this clone: Its ends do not fully match the called genes, so a read error is possible. The chain couples TRBV19 to TRBJ2-7; weak D call: TRBD1 (5 bases). The CDR3 is made up of 15 amino acids. Germline CDR1 and CDR2: LNHDA and SQIVND (reference sequence). CDR3 amino acids: CASSMSAQGSNEQYF. The CDR3 DNA reads TGTGCCAGTAGTATGAGTGCCCAGGGCTCCAACGAGCAGTACTTC. Full variable domain (outside the CDR3, taken from reference TRBV19 and TRBJ2-7): DGGITQSPKYLFRKEGQNVTLSCEQNLNHDAMYWYRQDPGQGLRLIYYSQIVNDFQKGDIAEGYSVSREKKESFPLTVTSAQKNPTAFYLCASSMSAQGSNEQYFGPGTRLTVT.

V gene TRBV5-1 combines with J gene TRBJ1-2; D is perhaps TRBD1 (6 bases). This CDR3 has 14 amino acids. The germline V and J ends were trimmed by 0 bases and 3 bases, with 9 bases remaining between them. Germline CDR1 reads SGHRS; CDR2 reads YFSETQ. The CDR3 DNA sequence: TGCGCCAGCAGCTTGGCCTACAGGGACTATGGCTACACCTTC. It encodes CASSLAYRDYGYTF.

The V and J genes are TRBV4-3 and TRBJ1-1; D gene unclear. The CDR3 covers 13 residues. From germline, CDR1 is LGHNA and CDR2 YSLEER. V gave up 0 bases and J gave up 7 bases, with 9 bases separating them. The CDR3 sequence: CASSQDGGCEAFF. In DNA, the CDR3 is TGCGCCAGCAGCCAAGACGGCGGGTGTGAAGCTTTCTTT.

The rearrangement links TRBV7-6 to TRBJ2-3, with 8 nucleotides matching TRBD2. CDR3 length: 15 amino acids. Unmatched junction bases numbered 5, after V lost 5 bases and J lost 1 base. Germline loops: CDR1 SGHVS, CDR2 FNYEAQ. The CDR3 DNA sequence: TGTGCCAGCAGCCACCAAGCGGGGGGCACAGATACGCAGTATTTT. Its protein is CASSHQAGGTDTQYF.

This clone was counted between two and nine times. The chain is built from TRBV2 and TRBJ1-2; D is unresolved. The CDR3 is 13 amino acids. Germline values: CDR1 SNHLY, CDR2 FYNNEI. V lost 1 base, J lost 5 bases, and 8 bases lay in between. The CDR3 bases are TGTGCCAGCAGTGAAGGGGGAGCGTATGGCTACACCTTC. Encoded protein: CASSEGGAYGYTF.

This clone has only a few counts. The rearrangement uses TRBV9 and TRBJ1-5; TRBD1 might be the D (5 bases). V was cut by 2 bases and J by 3 bases, with 15 bases left in between. CDR1 and CDR2 from the germline V gene are SGDLS and YYNGEE. The length of the CDR3 is 16 residues. CDR3 loop: CASSVGGAASNQPQHF. DNA for the CDR3: TGTGCCAGCAGCGTCGGGGGAGCAGCTTCCAATCAGCCCCAGCATTTT.

This clone was observed a handful of times. This sequence joins TRBV25-1 and TRBJ2-5, with TRBD1 matching 9 bases. V trimming: 7 bases; J trimming: 5 bases; junction bases outside the gene matches: 20. The CDR3 is 18 residues long. CDR1 and CDR2 from the germline V gene are MGHDK and SYGVNS. CDR3 loop: CASTDNLLRDRDQETQYF. The CDR3 DNA reads as TGTGCCAGCACCGATAACCTCCTCCGGGACAGGGATCAGGAGACCCAGTACTTC.

Of note for this clone: Compared with germline, one end of the junction differs, possibly owing to a read error. The same CDR3 also results from other DNA sequences found in this sample. This chain joins TRBV27 and TRBJ2-7; perhaps TRBD2 as D (5 bases). Germline values: CDR1 MNHEY, CDR2 SMNVEV (reference sequence). The CDR3 totals 15 residues. The CDR3 sequence is CASSLKEETAYEQYF. In nucleotides, the CDR3 is TGTGCCAGTAGTTTAAAGGAGGAGACGGCATACGAGCAGTACTTC.

This chain connects TRBV5-4 to TRBJ1-2; 11 positions agree with TRBD1. J lost 8 bases, V lost 5 bases, and 8 bases had no gene match. Germline-derived CDR1 and CDR2 are SGHNT and YYREEE (reference sequence). The CDR3 has 14 residues. The CDR3 loop reads CASRRTGGAAGYTF. For the CDR3, the DNA is TGTGCCAGCAGGCGGACAGGGGGCGCGGCAGGCTACACCTTC.

The chain carries TRBV4-1 and TRBJ1-2; no reliable D call. Germline V gives CDR1 MGHRA, CDR2 YSYEKL. V was pared by 2 bases and J by 2 bases, with 9 bases between. This CDR3 is 14 amino acids long. As DNA, the CDR3 is TGCGCCAGCAGCCAACGCCGGGGAAACTATGGCTACACCTTC. Amino acid sequence: CASSQRRGNYGYTF.

This sequence joins TRBV6-5 and TRBJ2-7, with a weak D call TRBD1 (5 bases). CDR3 length: 13 amino acids. Germline values: CDR1 MNHEY, CDR2 SVGAGI. Trimming stripped 5 bases from V and 1 base from J, with 9 bases between. CDR3 protein: CASSDSLSYEQYF. As DNA, the CDR3 is TGTGCCAGCAGTGACAGCCTATCCTACGAGCAGTACTTC.

This chain uses TRBV19 with TRBJ2-5; 7 nucleotides line up with TRBD2. Germline CDR1 reads LNHDA; CDR2 reads SQIVND (reference sequence). This CDR3 spans 15 amino acids. The trim removed 7 bases at V and 5 bases at J, leaving 13 bases unmatched. The CDR3 DNA reads as TGTGCCAGTAAGCGGGCTAGCGCCGGGGGGGAGACCCAGTACTTC. Its protein product is CASKRASAGGETQYF. The whole variable domain, remainder taken from reference TRBV19 and TRBJ2-5, is DGGITQSPKYLFRKEGQNVTLSCEQNLNHDAMYWYRQDPGQGLRLIYYSQIVNDFQKGDIAEGYSVSREKKESFPLTVTSAQKNPTAFYLCASKRASAGGETQYFGPGTRLLVL.